This T cell receptor (beta chain) was sequenced in a study of blood T cell repertoires in COVID-19 (TCRdb year 2020). A note on the overall study: Samples from collaborators originated in the United States, Italy and Spain and spanned both the acute and convalescent phases of COVID-19. The material from the prospective study consisted of cDNA or gDNA derived from T cells, B-cell-depleted T cells, or PBMCs. Subjects who had been exposed to COVID-19, were actively infected with it, or had recovered from it provided the deeply sampled blood TCRbeta repertoires that made up the dataset. The repertoires were released in a freely available public database meant as a resource for research on the immune response to SARS-CoV-2. The samples were drawn from two sources: the first 160 participants of the ongoing ImmuneRACE study, and over 1,000 subjects contributed by 6 global collaborators. A de-identified subject ID, COVID-19 status, age in years and sex were almost always included in the sample metadata. Where HLA class I and class II types were available, the types were taken from metadata supplied by the sample provider, not from assay-based typing.

Collaborating institutions collected whole blood in K2EDTA tubes following their own protocols. For TCRbeta analysis, collaborator samples were shipped as frozen whole blood, as isolated PBMCs, or as DNA extracted from either sample type. A word on this clone: It has no known antigen specificity. Qualities for individual bases were not recorded, and no much larger clone is one base off.

TCRbeta CDR3 regions were amplified from genomic DNA by means of the immunoSEQ Assay, a bias-controlled multiplex PCR. Regarding the original processing steps: Nucleated cell counts per sample were estimated from amplification of reference gene primers within the assay. To quantify the absolute abundance of each unique TCRbeta CDR3 rearrangement, sequence reads were collapsed and filtered. Productive Simpson clonality was computed per sample as the square root of Simpson's diversity index over productive rearrangements. TCRdb carries this immuneACCESS record with in-frame sequences only. Its versions omit some clonotypes, under half of them owing to an unresolved V gene in the studies checked, with the rest unexplained. V and J calls and clone size are those listed in that table; D and trimming were worked out from the DNA. Present in this sample are 65,000 to 90,000 clones, roughly 84% of which were seen just once. 11% of the sample goes to the ten largest clones.

What the work shows at the level of the full study, not this receptor alone: The amount of clinical and demographic metadata varied by source and participant and was provided uncurated.

V gives up 2 bases and J gives up 2 bases, and the segment between their germline ends measures 30 bases. For CDR1 and CDR2, the germline V gene lists MGHRA and YSYEKL. Counted from cysteine to phenylalanine, this CDR3 has 21 amino acids. CDR3 DNA only is kept here, 63 bases in frame from base 1. This clonotype was sampled from a woman under 30 with acute or convalescent COVID-19. Rearrangement joined TRBV4-1 to TRBJ1-1; TRBD1 could be the D gene, as 5 bases match. Material: peripheral blood. The sequenced DNA: TGCGCCAGCAGCCAACCAACCGGCTTAGACGTAATGGGGCAGAAAAACACTGAAGCTTTCTTT. Its protein is CASSQPTGLDVMGQKNTEAFF.